This T cell receptor beta chain comes out of a study of T cell responses to AZD1222 COVID-19 vaccine. The study, taken as a whole, reports: The sample set comprised mostly white British donors with more females, and clonal diversity was possibly underestimated.

Second-dose timings of about 4 or about 12 weeks were pooled. Data came from immunoSEQ multiplex PCR; TCRdb stores just in-frame clones and leaves some out. The table has 70,000 to 95,000 clones, 91% seen once; the top ten hold around 28%. Regarding this clone: Its cognate antigen is unknown.

Looked up from germline, CDR1 is SNHLY and CDR2 is FYNNEI. V was shortened by 9 bases and J by 2 bases, with 16 bases between the two germline ends. The CDR3 consists of 15 residues. The TCR comes from an adult who received the AZD1222 COVID-19 vaccine. This chain connects TRBV2 to TRBJ2-2; D possibly uses TRBD1 or TRBD2 (8 bases each). Sequencing was performed on peripheral blood, taken 28 days after the second AZD1222 dose. CDR3 DNA: TGTGCCAGTCGGGAGGGGACAGGCAACACCGGGGAGCTGTTTTTT. This translates into CASREGTGNTGELFF.